The T cell receptor (beta chain) described here comes from a study of blood T cell repertoires in COVID-19. Here immunoSEQ multiplex PCR was the method, and the copy in TCRdb shows in-frame clones only, minus some. Of over 200,000 clones listed, around 84% are singletons. V lost 11 bases, J lost 4 bases, and 18 bases lay in between. This CDR3 region has 14 residues. Germline values: CDR1 MDHEN, CDR2 SYDVKM. The clonotype was recovered from a woman older than 75 with active or convalescent COVID-19. Sample: peripheral blood. The chain has TRBV28 and TRBJ1-5; D might be TRBD1 (6 bases). Written as DNA, the CDR3 is TGTGCCTCCCGAAAGGACAGCGTAAATCAGCCCCAGCATTTT. Its protein product is CASRKDSVNQPQHF.